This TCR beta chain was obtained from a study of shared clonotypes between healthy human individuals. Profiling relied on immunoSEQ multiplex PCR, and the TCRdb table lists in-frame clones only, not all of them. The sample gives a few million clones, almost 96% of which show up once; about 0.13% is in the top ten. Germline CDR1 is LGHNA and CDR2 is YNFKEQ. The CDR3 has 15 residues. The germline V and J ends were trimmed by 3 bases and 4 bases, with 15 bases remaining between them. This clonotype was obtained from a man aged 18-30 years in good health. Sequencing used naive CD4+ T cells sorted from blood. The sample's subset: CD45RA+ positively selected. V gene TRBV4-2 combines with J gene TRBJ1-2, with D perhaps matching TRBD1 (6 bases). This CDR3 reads CASSQRDIKSYGYTF. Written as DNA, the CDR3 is TGTGCCAGCAGCCAGCGGGACATTAAATCCTATGGCTACACCTTC.